The T cell receptor (beta chain) under discussion was sequenced for a study of tumor and adjacent non-tumor tissue in lung cancer. Turning to the study itself: The cohort had under 15 adenocarcinoma, a couple of squamous cell and 1 small cell patients. Study findings and constraints: Top 100 clones took a larger repertoire share in normal lung.

The library came from three nested PCR rounds adapted from ARM-PCR protocols. TCRdb independently ran MiXCR on the multiplex PCR reads; one entry per CDR3 protein. This sample has 70,000 to 90,000 distinct CDR3 sequences, with roughly 80% found just once. The CDR3 contains 12 residues. Per the germline V gene, CDR1 is DFQATT and CDR2 is SNEGSKA (reference sequence). Trimming left V 4 bases short and J 1 base short, with 7 bases between. Remarks on this clonotype: Its specificity is not known. Without the conserved terminal phenylalanine or tryptophan, this CDR3 likely stems from a read error.

The template was RNA from unsorted bulk tissue. The normal lung tissue was taken more than 3 cm from the tumor edge. The sample comprised distant non-tumor lung tissue. The V and J genes are TRBV20-1 and TRBJ1-1; D gene unclear. This sequence originates from a man in his sixties with non-small cell lung cancer. CDR3 sequence (DNA): TGCAGTGCTATATGGGGGAACACTGAAGCTTTCATT. Its translation is CSAIWGNTEAFI.